This is a list of T cell receptor beta chains from one sample in a study of cytomegalovirus exposure and HLA in healthy donors. TCRdb's table, derived via immunoSEQ multiplex PCR, lists solely in-frame clones and lacks some. The table records some 130,000 clones, approximately 83% of them present only once. The sequencing input was PBMCs. Every receptor here comes from a middle-aged man in good health and CMV-seronegative. CDR3s include the opening cysteine and the closing phenylalanine or tryptophan. Only part of the rows carry a size: once, few, many, or a class if the clone is expanded.

cdr3_aa clone_size v_call
CASSYGGRYEQYF - TRBV6-5
CASSLGMTSAGRGSDTQYF - TRBV28
CASSYSTGALVYGYTF - TRBV6-5
CASRLSGRRETQYF - TRBV7-8
CAISSLDRNSPLHF - TRBV10-3
CASSPRDSQETQYF - TRBV5-1
CASRDVPRTGGIEAFF once TRBV2
CASSPPEYRNYGYTF - TRBV19
CASRAGLAVSYEQYF - TRBV2
CASSLNRAGVYEQYF - TRBV7-3
CASSLNRVNSGANVLTF - TRBV7-9
CAWGASFNGYTF - TRBV30
CAWSTPASGINEQFF - TRBV30
CASSLYPDNYEQYF few TRBV5-1
CASSQVPRGPFYEQYF - TRBV4-3
CAWSVPATNEKLFF once TRBV30
CSVTSVTTYEQYF - TRBV29-1
CASRQEAYYGYTF - TRBV4-2
CSAGTLNQPQHF - TRBV29-1